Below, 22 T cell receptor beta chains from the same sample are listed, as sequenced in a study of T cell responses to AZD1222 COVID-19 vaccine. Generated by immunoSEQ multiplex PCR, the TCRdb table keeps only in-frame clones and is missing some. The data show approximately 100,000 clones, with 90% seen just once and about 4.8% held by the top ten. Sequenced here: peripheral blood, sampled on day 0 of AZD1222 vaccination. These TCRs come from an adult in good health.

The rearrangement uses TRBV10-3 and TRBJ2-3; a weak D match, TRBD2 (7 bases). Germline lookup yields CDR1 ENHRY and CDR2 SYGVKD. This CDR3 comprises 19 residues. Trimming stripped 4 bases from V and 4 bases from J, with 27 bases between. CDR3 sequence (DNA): TGTGCCATCAGTGGAGGGGGGCGAGAGAGCGGGACCCGAGCAGATACGCAGTATTTT. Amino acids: CAISGGGRESGTRADTQYF.

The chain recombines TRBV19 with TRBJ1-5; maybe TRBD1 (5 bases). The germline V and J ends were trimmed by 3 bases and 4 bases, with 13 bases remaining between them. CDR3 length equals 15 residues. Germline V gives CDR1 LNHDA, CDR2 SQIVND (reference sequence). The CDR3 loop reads CASSIGARSNQPQHF. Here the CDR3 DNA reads TGTGCCAGTAGTATCGGGGCACGGTCGAATCAGCCCCAGCATTTT.

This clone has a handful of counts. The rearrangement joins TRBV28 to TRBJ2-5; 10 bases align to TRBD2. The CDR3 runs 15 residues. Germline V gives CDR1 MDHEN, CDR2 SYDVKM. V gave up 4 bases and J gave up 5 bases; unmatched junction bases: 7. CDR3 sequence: CASSSPGTSVETQYF. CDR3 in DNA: TGTGCCAGCAGTTCCCCCGGGACTAGCGTGGAGACCCAGTACTTC.

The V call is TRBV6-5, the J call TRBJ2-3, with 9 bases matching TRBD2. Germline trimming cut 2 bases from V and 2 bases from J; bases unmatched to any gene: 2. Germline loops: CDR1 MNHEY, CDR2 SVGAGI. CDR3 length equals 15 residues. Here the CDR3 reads CASSYERGATDTQYF. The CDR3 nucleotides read TGTGCCAGCAGTTACGAGCGGGGGGCCACAGATACGCAGTATTTT.

The CDR3 nucleotides are TGTGCCAGCCCTAGGGGCACTGAAGCTTTCTTT. This gives the protein CASPRGTEAFF. The genes are TRBV12-3 or TRBV12-4 and TRBJ1-1; tentatively, D is TRBD1 (5 bases). V dropped 8 bases and J dropped 4 bases, with 8 bases sitting between them. This CDR3 is 11 amino acids long.

The CDR3 nucleotides are TGTGCCAGCAGCCGCAGGGACGGGAATGAAAAACTGTTTTTT. Amino acids: CASSRRDGNEKLFF. The rearrangement joins TRBV5-6 to TRBJ1-4, with D possibly TRBD1 on 5 matching bases. The CDR3 extends over 14 amino acids. The V end was cut by 4 bases, the J end by 5 bases, with 12 bases between. Germline V lookup: CDR1 SGHDT, CDR2 YYEEEE.

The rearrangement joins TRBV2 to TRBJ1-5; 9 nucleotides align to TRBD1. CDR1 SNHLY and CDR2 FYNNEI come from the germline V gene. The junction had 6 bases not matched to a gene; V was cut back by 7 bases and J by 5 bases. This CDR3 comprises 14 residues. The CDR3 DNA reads TGTGCCAGCACCGGGACAGGGAGCCATCAGCCCCAGCATTTT. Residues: CASTGTGSHQPQHF.

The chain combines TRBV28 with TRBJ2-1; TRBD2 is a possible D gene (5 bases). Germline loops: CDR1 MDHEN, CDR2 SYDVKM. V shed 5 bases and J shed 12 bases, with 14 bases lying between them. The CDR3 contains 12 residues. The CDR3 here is CASSILTNGQFF. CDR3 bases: TGTGCCAGCAGTATCCTGACTAACGGGCAGTTCTTC.

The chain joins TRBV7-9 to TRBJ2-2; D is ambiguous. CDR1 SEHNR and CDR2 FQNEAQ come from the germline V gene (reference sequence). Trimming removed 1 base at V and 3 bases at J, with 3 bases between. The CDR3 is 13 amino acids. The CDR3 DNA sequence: TGTGCCAGCAGCTTAGTCGACACCGGGGAGCTGTTTTTT. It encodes CASSLVDTGELFF.

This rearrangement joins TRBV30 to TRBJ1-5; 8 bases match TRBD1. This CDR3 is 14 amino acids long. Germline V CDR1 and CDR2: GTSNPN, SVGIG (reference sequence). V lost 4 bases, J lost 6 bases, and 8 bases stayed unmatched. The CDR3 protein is CAWNAQGASQPQHF. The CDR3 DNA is TGTGCCTGGAACGCGCAGGGGGCGAGTCAGCCCCAGCATTTT.

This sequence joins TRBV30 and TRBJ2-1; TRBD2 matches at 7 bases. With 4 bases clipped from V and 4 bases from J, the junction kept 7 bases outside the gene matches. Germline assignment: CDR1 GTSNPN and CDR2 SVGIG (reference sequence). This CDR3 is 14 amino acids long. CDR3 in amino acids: CAWNRGGSYNEQFF. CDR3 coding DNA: TGTGCCTGGAATCGCGGGGGTTCTTACAATGAGCAGTTCTTC.

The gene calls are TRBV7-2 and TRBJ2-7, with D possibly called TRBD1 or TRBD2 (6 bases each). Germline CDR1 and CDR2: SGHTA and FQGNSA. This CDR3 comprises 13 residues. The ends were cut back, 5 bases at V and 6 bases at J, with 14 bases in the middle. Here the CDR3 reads CASSGDGGGEQYF. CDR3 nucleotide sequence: TGTGCCAGCAGCGGCGACGGGGGCGGCGAGCAGTACTTC.

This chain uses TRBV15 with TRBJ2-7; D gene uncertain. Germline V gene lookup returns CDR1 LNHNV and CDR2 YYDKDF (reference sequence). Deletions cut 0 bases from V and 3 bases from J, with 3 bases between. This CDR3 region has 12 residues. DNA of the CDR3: TGTGCCACCAGCAGAGACAGCTACGAGCAGTACTTC. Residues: CATSRDSYEQYF.

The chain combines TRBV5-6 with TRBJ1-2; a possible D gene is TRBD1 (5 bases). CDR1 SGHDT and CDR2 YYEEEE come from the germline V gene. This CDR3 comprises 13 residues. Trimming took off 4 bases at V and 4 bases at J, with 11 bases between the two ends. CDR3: CASSRRGGYGYTF. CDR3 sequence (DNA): TGTGCCAGCAGCCGTCGGGGGGGCTATGGCTACACCTTC.

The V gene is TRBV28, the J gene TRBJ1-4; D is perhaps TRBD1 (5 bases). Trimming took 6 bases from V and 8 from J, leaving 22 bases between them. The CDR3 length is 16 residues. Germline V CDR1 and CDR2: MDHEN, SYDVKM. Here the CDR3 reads CASSSRGLANREKLFF. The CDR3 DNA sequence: TGTGCCAGCAGCTCCCGGGGATTAGCCAACAGGGAAAAACTGTTTTTT. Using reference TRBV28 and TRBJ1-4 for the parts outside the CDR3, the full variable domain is DVKVTQSSRYLVKRTGEKVFLECVQDMDHENMFWYRQDPGLGLRLIYFSYDVKMKEKGDIPEGYSVSREKKERFSLILESASTNQTSMYLCASSSRGLANREKLFFGSGTQLSVL.

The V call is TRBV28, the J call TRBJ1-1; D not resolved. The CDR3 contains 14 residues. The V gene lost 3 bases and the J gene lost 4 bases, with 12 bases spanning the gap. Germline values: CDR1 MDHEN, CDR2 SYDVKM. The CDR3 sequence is CASSFGGSVTEAFF. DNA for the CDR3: TGTGCCAGCAGTTTCGGAGGTTCAGTCACTGAAGCTTTCTTT.

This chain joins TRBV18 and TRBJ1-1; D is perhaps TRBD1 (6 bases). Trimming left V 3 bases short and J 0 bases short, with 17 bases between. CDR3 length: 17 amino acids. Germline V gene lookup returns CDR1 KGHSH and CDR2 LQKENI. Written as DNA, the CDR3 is TGTGCCAGCTCACCCATGGGGGGGGCCCAGGTGAACACTGAAGCTTTCTTT. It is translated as CASSPMGGAQVNTEAFF. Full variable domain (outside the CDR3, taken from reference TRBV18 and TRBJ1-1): NAGVMQNPRHLVRRRGQEARLRCSPMKGHSHVYWYRQLPEEGLKFMVYLQKENIIDESGMPKERFSAEFPKEGPSILRIQQVVRGDSAAYFCASSPMGGAQVNTEAFFGQGTRLTVV.

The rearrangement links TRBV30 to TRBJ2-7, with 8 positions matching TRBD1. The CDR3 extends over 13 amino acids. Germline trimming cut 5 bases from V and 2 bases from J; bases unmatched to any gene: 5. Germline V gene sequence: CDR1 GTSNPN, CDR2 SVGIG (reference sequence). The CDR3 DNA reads TGTGCCTGGCGATACAGGGGGGCCTACGAGCAGTACTTC. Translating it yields CAWRYRGAYEQYF.

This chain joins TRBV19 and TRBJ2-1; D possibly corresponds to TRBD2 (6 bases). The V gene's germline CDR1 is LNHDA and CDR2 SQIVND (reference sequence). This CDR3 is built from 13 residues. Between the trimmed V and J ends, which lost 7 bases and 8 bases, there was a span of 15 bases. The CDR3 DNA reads TGTGCCAGTAAAGCGGAGGGTAAGGATGAGCAGTTCTTC. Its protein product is CASKAEGKDEQFF.

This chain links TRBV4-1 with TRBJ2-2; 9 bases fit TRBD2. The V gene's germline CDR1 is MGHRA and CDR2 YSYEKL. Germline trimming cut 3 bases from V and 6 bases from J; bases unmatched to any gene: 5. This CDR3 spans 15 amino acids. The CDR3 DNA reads TGCGCCAGCAGCCATGGCGCGGGGGGGCCCGGGGAGCTGTTTTTT. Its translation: CASSHGAGGPGELFF.

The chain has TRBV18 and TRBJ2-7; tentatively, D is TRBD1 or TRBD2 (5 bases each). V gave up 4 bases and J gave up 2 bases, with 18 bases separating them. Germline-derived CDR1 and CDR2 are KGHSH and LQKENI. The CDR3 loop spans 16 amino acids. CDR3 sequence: CASSRTPGPGTYEQYF. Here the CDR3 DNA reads TGTGCCAGCTCACGAACCCCGGGACCGGGAACCTACGAGCAGTACTTC.

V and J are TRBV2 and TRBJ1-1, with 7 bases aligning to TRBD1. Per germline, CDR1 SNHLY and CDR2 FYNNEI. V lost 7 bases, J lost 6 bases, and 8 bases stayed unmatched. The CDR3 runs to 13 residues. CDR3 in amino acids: CASTPDRVPEAFF. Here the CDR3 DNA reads TGTGCCAGCACCCCAGACAGGGTCCCTGAAGCTTTCTTT.